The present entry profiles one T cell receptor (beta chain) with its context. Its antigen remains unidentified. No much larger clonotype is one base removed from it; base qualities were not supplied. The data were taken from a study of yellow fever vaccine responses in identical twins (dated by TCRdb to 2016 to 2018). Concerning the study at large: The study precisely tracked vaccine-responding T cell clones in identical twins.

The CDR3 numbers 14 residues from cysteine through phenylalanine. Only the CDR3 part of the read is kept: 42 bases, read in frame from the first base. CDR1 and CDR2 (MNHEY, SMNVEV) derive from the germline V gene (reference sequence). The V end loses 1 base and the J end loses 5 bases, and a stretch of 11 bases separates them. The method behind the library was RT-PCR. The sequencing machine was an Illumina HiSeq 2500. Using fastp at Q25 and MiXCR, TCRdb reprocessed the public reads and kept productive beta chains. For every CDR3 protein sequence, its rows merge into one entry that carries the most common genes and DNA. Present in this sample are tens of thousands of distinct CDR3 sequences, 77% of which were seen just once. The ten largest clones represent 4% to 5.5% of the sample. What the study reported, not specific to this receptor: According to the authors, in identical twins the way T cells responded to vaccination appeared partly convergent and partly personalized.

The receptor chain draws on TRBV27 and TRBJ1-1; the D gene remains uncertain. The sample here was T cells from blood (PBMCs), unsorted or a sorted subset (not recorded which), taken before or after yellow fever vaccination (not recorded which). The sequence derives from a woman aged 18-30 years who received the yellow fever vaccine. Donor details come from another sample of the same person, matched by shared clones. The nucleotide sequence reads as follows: TGTGCCAGCAGTTTATTCCCGTTGGGTACTGAAGCTTTCTTT. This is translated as CASSLFPLGTEAFF.